The clone carrying this T cell receptor beta chain was counted between two and nine times. Here immunoSEQ multiplex PCR was the method, and the copy in TCRdb shows in-frame clones only, minus some. The top ten hold around a third of the sample, which has approximately 120,000 clones, about 80% seen once. The data derive from a study of blood T cell repertoires in COVID-19. The CDR3 is made up of 14 amino acids. CDR1 is LNHDA, CDR2 SQIVND, per germline (reference sequence). The V gene lost 4 bases and the J gene lost 5 bases, with 15 bases spanning the gap. This chain links TRBV19 with TRBJ2-7; maybe TRBD1 (5 bases). This sequence was found in a man aged 40-49 years with active or convalescent COVID-19. The sequencing input was peripheral blood. The CDR3 loop reads CASSKLGEVDEQYF. CDR3 in DNA: TGTGCCAGTAGTAAGTTAGGGGAAGTCGACGAGCAGTACTTC.